This passage covers 13 T cell receptor beta chains from one sample sequenced in a study of T cell responses to AZD1222 COVID-19 vaccine. TCRdb's copy holds only in-frame clones and misses some; the assay was immunoSEQ multiplex PCR. This sample has under 200,000 clones, with more than 80% found just once. Sequencing used peripheral blood, obtained on day 0 of AZD1222 vaccination. The receptors here all came from an adult in good health.

CDR3 region: CASSRAGGGDYGYTF. The DNA of the CDR3 is TGTGCCAGCTCACGGGCCGGGGGTGGCGACTATGGCTACACCTTC. The chain recombines TRBV18 with TRBJ1-2; D is possibly TRBD1 (5 bases). The germline V gene has CDR1 KGHSH and CDR2 LQKENI. This CDR3 is built from 15 residues. Trimming removed 4 bases at V and 3 bases at J, with 15 bases between.

The V and J genes are TRBV7-8 and TRBJ2-7; D uncertain. The germline gives CDR1 SGHVS, CDR2 FQNEAQ. The CDR3 covers 13 residues. The V and J ends lost 2 bases and 5 bases respectively, with 10 bases between them. The CDR3 DNA reads TGTGCCAGCAGCTTAAATTATCAGGACGAGCAGTACTTC. This sequence encodes CASSLNYQDEQYF. Full variable domain (remainder filled in from reference TRBV7-8 and TRBJ2-7): GAGVSQSPRYKVAKRGQDVALRCDPISGHVSLFWYQQALGQGPEFLTYFQNEAQLDKSGLPSDRFFAERPEGSVSTLKIQRTQQEDSAVYLCASSLNYQDEQYFGPGTRLTVT.

This rearrangement joins TRBV4-2 to TRBJ2-7; a weak D match, TRBD1 (5 bases). The CDR3 runs 14 residues. V was cut by 4 bases and J by 2 bases, with 12 bases left in between. Germline lookup yields CDR1 LGHNA and CDR2 YNFKEQ. The CDR3 reads CASSPRVTPYEQYF. The CDR3 DNA is TGTGCCAGCAGCCCCAGGGTTACGCCCTACGAGCAGTACTTC.

This chain links TRBV11-3 with TRBJ2-1; TRBD2 is a possible D gene (6 bases). The germline V gene has CDR1 SGHNT and CDR2 YENEEA. V dropped 4 bases and J dropped 9 bases, with 22 bases sitting between them. The CDR3 sequence is 16 residues long. CDR3 in amino acids: CASSSIYGTPKGEQFF. The DNA for the CDR3 is TGTGCCAGCAGCTCGATTTACGGGACTCCCAAGGGTGAGCAGTTCTTC.

J is TRBJ2-7 and V is TRBV10-2, with D tentatively TRBD2 (7 bases). V dropped 9 bases and J dropped 4 bases, with 16 bases sitting between them. CDR3 size: 13 residues. Germline loops: CDR1 WSHSY, CDR2 SAAADI. The CDR3 here is CASRAGQEYEQYF. The CDR3 nucleotides read TGCGCCAGTAGAGCGGGACAAGAGTACGAGCAGTACTTC.

A few counts support this clone. The V and J genes are TRBV3-1 (or the pseudogene TRBV3-2) and TRBJ1-5; no firm D call. Germline CDR1 reads LGHDT; CDR2 reads YNNKEL (reference sequence). With 5 bases removed from V and 6 bases from J, the gap between germline ends came to 14 bases. There are 14 residues in the CDR3. CDR3 sequence reads: CASSSQVRGQPQHF. For the CDR3, the DNA is TGTGCCAGCAGCTCCCAAGTACGCGGTCAGCCCCAGCATTTT.

The chain combines TRBV19 with TRBJ1-5; D is ambiguous. V was trimmed by 2 bases and J by 4 bases, leaving 12 bases between them. The CDR3 sequence is 15 residues long. Germline CDR1 LNHDA, CDR2 SQIVND (reference sequence). The CDR3, as DNA: TGTGCCAGTAGTATAAGGCAGGCCTTTAATCAGCCCCAGCATTTT. This codes for CASSIRQAFNQPQHF.

V usage is TRBV5-5 and J usage is TRBJ1-4, with unresolved D. The ends were cut back, 4 bases at V and 0 bases at J, with 13 bases in the middle. The CDR3 is made up of 16 amino acids. Germline V gives CDR1 SGHKS, CDR2 YYEKEE (reference sequence). In DNA form, the CDR3 reads TGTGCCAGCAGCCTTCTGGGGTCCTCAACTAATGAAAAACTGTTTTTT. It yields the protein CASSLLGSSTNEKLFF.

The chain uses TRBV11-2 and TRBJ2-7; 10 nucleotides match TRBD2. The J segment lost 5 bases and the V segment lost 2 bases, leaving 15 bases of the junction unmatched. The CDR3 has 18 residues. Germline values: CDR1 SGHAT, CDR2 FQNNGV. CDR3 in DNA: TGTGCCAGCAGCTTAAAGTCGCTAGCGGGAGCCCCCTTCAACGAGCAGTACTTC. Protein product: CASSLKSLAGAPFNEQYF.

This clone is a singleton in its sample. The rearrangement joins TRBV11-2 to TRBJ1-6, with a weak D call TRBD1 (5 bases). V gave up 2 bases and J gave up 10 bases, with 9 bases separating them. This CDR3 has 13 residues. Germline V lookup: CDR1 SGHAT, CDR2 FQNNGV. The CDR3 spells CASSLQGQSPLHF. In nucleotides, the CDR3 is TGTGCCAGCAGCTTACAGGGTCAATCACCCCTCCACTTT.

V and J are TRBV27 and TRBJ1-2; D perhaps matches TRBD1 (5 bases). V shed 5 bases and J shed 8 bases, with 15 bases lying between them. This CDR3 has 13 residues. CDR1 and CDR2 from the germline V gene are MNHEY and SMNVEV (reference sequence). Here the CDR3 reads CASSRTTGGGYTF. CDR3 in DNA: TGTGCCAGCAGTCGCACGACCGGGGGGGGCTACACCTTC.

This chain joins TRBV5-5 and TRBJ1-3, with a tentative D call TRBD1 (5 bases). Trimming pared 4 bases from V and 7 bases from J, leaving 15 bases between. Germline lookup yields CDR1 SGHKS and CDR2 YYEKEE (reference sequence). The CDR3 totals 14 residues. CDR3 in DNA: TGTGCCAGCAGCCGAATGGGGGACTTGAACACCATATATTTT. It translates to CASSRMGDLNTIYF.

Note on this clone: This specimen includes other DNA sequences encoding the same CDR3. The genes are TRBV5-1 and TRBJ2-7; the match to TRBD2 covers 9 bases. The CDR3 covers 14 residues. The junction had 1 base not matched to a gene; V was cut back by 2 bases and J by 1 base. Germline V CDR1 and CDR2: SGHRS, YFSETQ. CDR3 sequence (DNA): TGCGCCAGCAGCTTAGCGGGAGGATCCTACGAGCAGTACTTC. Its protein is CASSLAGGSYEQYF.